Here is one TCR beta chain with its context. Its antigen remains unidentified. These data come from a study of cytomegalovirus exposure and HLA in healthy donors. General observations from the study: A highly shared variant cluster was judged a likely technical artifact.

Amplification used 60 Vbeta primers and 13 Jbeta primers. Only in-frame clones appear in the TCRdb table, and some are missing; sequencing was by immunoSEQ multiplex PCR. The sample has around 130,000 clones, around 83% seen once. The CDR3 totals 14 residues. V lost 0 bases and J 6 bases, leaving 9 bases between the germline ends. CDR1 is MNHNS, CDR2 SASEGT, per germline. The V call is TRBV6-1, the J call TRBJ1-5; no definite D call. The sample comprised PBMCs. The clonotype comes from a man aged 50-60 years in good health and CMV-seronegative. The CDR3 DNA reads TGTGCCAGCAGTGAAGCTTGGGGAGCTCAGCCCCAGCATTTT. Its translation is CASSEAWGAQPQHF.